What follows is one TCR beta chain and its context. Using the 5' RACE reads, TCRdb records one entry per CDR3 protein without DNA. Recorded for this sample: around 470,000 distinct CDR3 sequences. This sample was included in a study of T cells expressing NK-cell markers. CDR3 length: 14 amino acids. The germline V gene encodes CDR1 MGHRA and CDR2 YSYEKL. Sequences were obtained from blood T cells: a sorted CD56 or NKG2C T cell subset, CD4+ or CD8+ T cells, or bulk PBMC T cells (not recorded which). The source of this sequence is a woman in her forties or fifties in good health. This chain connects TRBV4-1 to TRBJ1-5; the TCRdb call, TRBD1, lacks DNA for checking. CDR3 loop: CASRGQGVNQPQHF.